These 19 T cell receptor beta chains were all obtained from the same sample, sequenced in a study of untreated major depressive disorder. The table came from immunoSEQ multiplex PCR; TCRdb's copy has only in-frame clones and leaves some out. The table has about 18,000 clones, about 84% seen once. Sequencing used CD4+ T cells from PBMCs. Receptor source: a woman aged 25 to 39 in good health.

This clone was counted between two and nine times. The chain combines TRBV6-6 with TRBJ1-6; TRBD1 might be the D (5 bases). CDR3 length equals 15 residues. Trimming cost V 7 bases and J 2 bases, with 12 bases left between them. Per germline, CDR1 MNHNY and CDR2 SVGAGI (reference sequence). CDR3 DNA sequence: TGTGCCAGCATAGGGGCACTGACCTATAATTCACCCCTCCACTTT. It codes for CASIGALTYNSPLHF.

This clone is a singleton in its sample. The chain employs TRBV2 and TRBJ2-1; D is possibly TRBD1 or TRBD2 (5 bases each). Trimming pared 7 bases from V and 9 bases from J, leaving 16 bases between. This CDR3 has 13 amino acids. Germline loops: CDR1 SNHLY, CDR2 FYNNEI. Here the CDR3 reads CASNPIPGGEQFF. DNA of the CDR3: TGTGCCAGCAATCCTATCCCTGGGGGTGAGCAGTTCTTC.

The chain couples TRBV18 to TRBJ2-7; D is unresolved. This CDR3 has 14 amino acids. V was pared by 0 bases and J by 3 bases, with 9 bases between. Germline lookup yields CDR1 KGHSH and CDR2 LQKENI. This CDR3 reads CASSPPTASYEQYF. CDR3 nucleotide sequence: TGTGCCAGCTCACCACCGACGGCTAGCTACGAGCAGTACTTC.

V usage is TRBV19 and J usage is TRBJ1-5; D gene ambiguous. Germline values: CDR1 LNHDA, CDR2 SQIVND (reference sequence). The CDR3 sequence is 15 residues long. V gave up 1 base and J gave up 1 base, with 8 bases separating them. CDR3 protein: CASSIGGVSNQPQHF. The CDR3 DNA sequence: TGTGCCAGTAGTATAGGCGGGGTAAGCAATCAGCCCCAGCATTTT.

V gene TRBV9 combines with J gene TRBJ2-3; D gene ambiguous. The CDR3 has 12 amino acids. The germline CDR1 and CDR2 sequences are SGDLS and YYNGEE. The V end lost 1 base, the J end lost 2 bases, and 2 bases lay between the germline ends. CDR3 in amino acids: CASSVNTDTQYF. CDR3 in DNA: TGTGCCAGCAGCGTAAACACAGATACGCAGTATTTT. Drawing the rest from reference TRBV9 and TRBJ2-3, the complete variable domain is DSGVTQTPKHLITATGQRVTLRCSPRSGDLSVYWYQQSLDQGLQFLIQYYNGEERAKGNILERFSAQQFPDLHSELNLSSLELGDSALYFCASSVNTDTQYFGPGTRLTVL.

V is TRBV18 and J is TRBJ1-1; no clear D. Trimming pared 2 bases from V and 1 base from J, leaving 17 bases between. The length of the CDR3 is 17 residues. Germline CDR1 KGHSH, CDR2 LQKENI. The CDR3 spells CASSPKNLGSSNTEAFF. CDR3 DNA: TGTGCCAGCTCACCAAAGAATCTAGGGTCTTCGAACACTGAAGCTTTCTTT.

The V gene is TRBV4-1, the J gene TRBJ1-1; D might be TRBD1 (5 bases). This CDR3 comprises 13 residues. V lost 6 bases to trimming and J lost 2 bases, with 10 bases between them. From germline, CDR1 is MGHRA and CDR2 YSYEKL. This CDR3 reads CASRVTGNTEAFF. The CDR3 bases are TGCGCCAGCAGGGTAACAGGCAACACTGAAGCTTTCTTT.

The rearrangement joins TRBV10-3 to TRBJ2-7; 8 bases are shared with TRBD1. CDR1 and CDR2 from the germline V gene are ENHRY and SYGVKD. V dropped 5 bases and J dropped 0; count of bases not matched to a gene: 12. This CDR3 is built from 17 residues. The CDR3 nucleotides read TGTGCCATCAGTCCCGGACAGGGCGCCTCCTCCTCCTACGAGCAGTACTTC. Protein sequence: CAISPGQGASSSYEQYF.

The V call is TRBV7-8, the J call TRBJ1-4; D perhaps matches TRBD1 (5 bases). Per germline, CDR1 SGHVS and CDR2 FQNEAQ. V was cut by 4 bases and J by 8 bases, with 11 bases left in between. This CDR3 spans 13 amino acids. Written as DNA, the CDR3 is TGTGCCAGCAGCTCACGGTGGGGCGAAAAACTGTTTTTT. It is translated as CASSSRWGEKLFF.

The chain links TRBV21-1 to TRBJ2-7; the table's D call, TRBD2, was not checked against the DNA. TRBV21-1 is labeled a pseudogene. The length of the CDR3 is 16 residues. DNA of the CDR3: TGTGCCAGCAGCAAAGGGGAGACTAGCGGGAGCTACGAGCAGTACTTC. This sequence encodes CASSKGETSGSYEQYF.

This clone came up once. The CDR3 bases are TGCACCAGCAGCCCCCCTACACCTGCAGGGGCAAATCAGCCCCAGCATTTT. Amino acid sequence: CTSSPPTPAGANQPQHF. The genes are TRBV1 and TRBJ1-5; the table's D call of TRBD1 was not tested on the DNA. TRBV1 is a pseudogene locus. This CDR3 has 17 amino acids.

The V and J genes are TRBV6-1 and TRBJ1-5; D perhaps matches TRBD1 (5 bases). The CDR3 extends over 14 amino acids. CDR1 and CDR2 (germline): MNHNS, SASEGT. The V end was cut by 6 bases, the J end by 4 bases, with 13 bases between. The CDR3 reads CASSSRDSNQPQHF. As DNA, the CDR3 is TGTGCCAGCAGCTCCCGGGACTCTAATCAGCCCCAGCATTTT.

The J gene is TRBJ2-7, the V gene TRBV5-8, with D tentatively TRBD2 (6 bases). The CDR3 has 11 residues. V lost 5 bases to trimming and J lost 4 bases, with 7 bases between them. Germline V gene data show CDR1 as SGHTS and CDR2 as YDEGEE. CDR3 coding DNA: TGTGCCAGCAGGGGGGGTTACGAGCAGTACTTC. The encoded protein is CASRGGYEQYF.

V is TRBV18 and J is TRBJ1-5; TRBD1 agrees at 7 bases. Unmatched junction bases numbered 13, after V lost 1 base and J lost 7 bases. CDR1 is KGHSH and CDR2 is LQKENI in the germline V gene. This CDR3 region has 17 residues. CDR3 residues: CASSPQTTRGRGQPQHF. The CDR3 DNA reads TGTGCCAGCTCACCACAAACGACAAGGGGGCGCGGGCAGCCCCAGCATTTT.

V and J are TRBV28 and TRBJ1-2; D is unclear. The V gene lost 6 bases and the J gene lost 4 bases, with 12 bases spanning the gap. Germline values: CDR1 MDHEN, CDR2 SYDVKM. CDR3 length: 13 residues. The CDR3 reads CASSTPSSYGYTF. Here the CDR3 DNA reads TGTGCCAGCAGCACCCCCAGTAGCTATGGCTACACCTTC.

J is TRBJ1-1 and V is TRBV7-2; D unclear. V was shortened by 3 bases and J by 2 bases, with 7 bases between the two germline ends. Germline V gene data show CDR1 as SGHTA and CDR2 as FQGNSA. The CDR3 is 13 amino acids. Here the CDR3 reads CASSFELNTEAFF. For the CDR3, the DNA is TGTGCCAGCAGCTTCGAACTTAACACTGAAGCTTTCTTT.

CDR3 region: CASSFVAGSRDEQYF. In DNA form, the CDR3 reads TGCGCCAGCAGCTTCGTAGCGGGCTCCCGAGACGAGCAGTACTTC. This chain uses TRBV5-1 with TRBJ2-7, with 7 bases aligning to TRBD2. Germline CDR1 is SGHRS and CDR2 is YFSETQ. The V and J ends lost 2 bases and 5 bases, in that order; junction bases with no gene match: 10. CDR3 length equals 15 residues. The full variable domain, with the rest looked up from reference TRBV5-1 and TRBJ2-7, is KAGVTQTPRYLIKTRGQQVTLSCSPISGHRSVSWYQQTPGQGLQFLFEYFSETQRNKGNFPGRFSGRQFSNSRSEMNVSTLELGDSALYLCASSFVAGSRDEQYFGPGTRLTVT.

This rearrangement joins TRBV28 to TRBJ2-7; 7 bases fit TRBD2. V was pared by 7 bases and J by 0 bases, with 12 bases of the junction left unmatched. The CDR3 is 16 amino acids. Per the germline V gene, CDR1 is MDHEN and CDR2 is SYDVKM. The CDR3 DNA sequence: TGTGCCAGCACCCCTGGCGGGAGCTATAGCTCCTACGAGCAGTACTTC. Its translation is CASTPGGSYSSYEQYF.

This rearrangement joins TRBV9 to TRBJ2-7; D possibly corresponds to TRBD1 (6 bases). In germline, CDR1 is SGDLS, CDR2 YYNGEE. The CDR3 runs to 14 residues. V was pared by 0 bases and J by 6 bases, with 13 bases between. The CDR3 nucleotides read TGTGCCAGCAGCGTAGCTCCGGGACAAGGCGAGCAGTACTTC. This encodes CASSVAPGQGEQYF.